The T cell receptor beta chain under discussion was sequenced for a study of early T cells in non-severe SARS-CoV-2 infection. Across the whole study: Unsorted whole blood bulk RNA was sequenced, with unpaired chains.

CDR1 and CDR2 from the germline V gene are MNHNS and SASEGT. V lost 6 bases and J lost 0, with 10 bases in between. This CDR3 has 14 amino acids. Study-wide results and limits: Missing private and CD4 specificities, VDJdb matching favored anti-spike CD8 responses.

The sample holds many counts of this clonotype. The antigen remains undetermined. As part of library construction, unique molecular identifiers were attached to individual cDNA molecules. TCRdb redid the calling of the 5' RACE reads with MiXCR, one entry per CDR3 protein. The data hold more than 50,000 distinct CDR3 sequences, with 7% to 10% observed a single time. The material sequenced was whole blood. This TCR was sampled from an adult who was a healthcare worker with PCR-confirmed SARS-CoV-2 infection or an uninfected control (not recorded which). This chain connects TRBV6-1 to TRBJ2-3; D call uncertain. CDR3 amino acids: CASSVAESTDTQYF. CDR3 DNA sequence: TGTGCCAGCAGCGTAGCCGAGAGCACAGATACGCAGTATTTT.